The following is a T cell receptor (beta chain) sequence with its context. The target antigen is unknown. Here immunoSEQ multiplex PCR was the method, and the copy in TCRdb shows in-frame clones only, minus some. The sample lists tens of thousands of clones, about four fifths occurring once. Germline trimming cut 1 base from V and 7 bases from J; bases unmatched to any gene: 8. Germline CDR1 is SGHRS and CDR2 is YFSETQ. The CDR3 runs to 15 residues. The source of the sample is a study of OX40 agonist ivuxolimab in advanced cancers. Study background: In this cohort, patients received ivuxolimab, an agonistic anti-OX40 (CD134) antibody. Notes on the study in general: The antigens recognized by the expanded peripheral T cells, that is their antigen specificity, were not determined.

Patients who had autoimmune disease history or got systemic immunosuppression were left out. The genes are TRBV5-1 and TRBJ2-4; 7 bases are a match to TRBD2. This sample comprised CD4+ or CD8+ T cells sorted from blood, obtained in a trial of the OX40 agonist ivuxolimab. The clonotype was recovered from an adult with an advanced solid tumor such as melanoma, head and neck, liver or kidney cancer. For the CDR3, the DNA is TGCGCCAGCAGCTTGTTAGGCGGGGGAGGGAACATTCAGTACTTC. It is translated as CASSLLGGGGNIQYF.